This T cell receptor (beta chain) was found in a study of CD8 T cells in ankylosing spondylitis. General observations from the study: A TCR beta motif of eight or nine highly homologous variants seemed to mark ankylosing spondylitis blood. Relatively scarce in peripheral blood, disease-linked clones were CD8+.

It was by quantitative 5'-RACE with molecular barcodes that TCR beta libraries were made. TCRdb itself ran the 5' RACE reads through MiXCR, one entry per CDR3 protein. This sample has 200,000 to 250,000 distinct CDR3 sequences, with about 10% found just once. This clonotype was detected ten times or more. Antigen specificity is unknown. The ends lost 2 bases at V and 1 base at J; junction bases unmatched: 7. The CDR3 is made up of 17 amino acids. Germline CDR1 reads SGHTA; CDR2 reads FQGNSA. The receptor comes from a male donor with ankylosing spondylitis or in good health (not recorded which). The chain combines TRBV7-2 with TRBJ2-3; 9 nucleotides agree with TRBD2. Sequenced material: blood, either unsorted or a sorted T cell fraction (not recorded which). The CDR3 reads CASSLRPSSGGTDTQYF. For the CDR3, the DNA is TGTGCCAGCAGCTTAAGGCCCTCTAGCGGGGGCACAGATACGCAGTATTTT.